These 29 T cell receptor beta chains came from one sample sequenced in a study of T cell responses to AZD1222 COVID-19 vaccine. Generated by immunoSEQ multiplex PCR, the TCRdb table keeps only in-frame clones and is missing some. The data contain under 150,000 clones, 92% of them seen just once; the ten biggest clones take up roughly 5.1%. Source: peripheral blood, taken on day 0 of AZD1222 vaccination. Receptors originate from an adult in good health.

V is TRBV29-1 and J is TRBJ1-1; unclear D gene. Per the germline V gene, CDR1 is SQVTM and CDR2 is ANQGSEA. The CDR3 is 10 residues long. V was pared by 7 bases and J by 6 bases, with 9 bases between. The CDR3 protein is CSAATPEAFF. The CDR3 bases are TGCAGCGCCGCCACCCCTGAAGCTTTCTTT. Variable domain in full (rest from reference TRBV29-1 and TRBJ1-1): SAVISQKPSRDICQRGTSLTIQCQVDSQVTMMFWYRQQPGQSLTLIATANQGSEATYESGFVIDKFPISRPNLTFSTLTVSNMSPEDSSIYLCSAATPEAFFGQGTRLTVV.

The chain recombines TRBV21-1 with TRBJ2-2; TRBD2, as called in the table, went unchecked against the DNA. TRBV21-1 is marked as a pseudogene. This CDR3 spans 15 amino acids. In nucleotides, the CDR3 is TGTGCCAGCAGCAAAGAGGTGTCGGGCACCGGGGAGCTGTTTTTT. It specifies CASSKEVSGTGELFF.

This clone was observed a handful of times. The chain combines TRBV9 with TRBJ1-2; the D gene is possibly TRBD1 (5 bases). The CDR3 is 15 amino acids. Germline V gives CDR1 SGDLS, CDR2 YYNGEE. Trimming removed 4 bases at V and 4 bases at J, with 17 bases between. The CDR3 protein is CASSTTGARGYGYTF. The CDR3 DNA sequence: TGTGCCAGCAGCACCACCGGGGCCCGGGGCTATGGCTACACCTTC.

CDR3 in DNA: TGTGCCAGCAGCTTTAGCGGGGGGTCCCGGGATACGCAGTATTTT. Residues: CASSFSGGSRDTQYF. J is TRBJ2-3 and V is TRBV7-9; 10 nucleotides match TRBD2. In germline, CDR1 is SEHNR, CDR2 FQNEAQ (reference sequence). After removal of 3 bases from V and 6 bases from J, the junction contained 6 bases not matched to a gene. CDR3 length: 15 residues.

This chain links TRBV7-8 with TRBJ2-1; the D gene is possibly TRBD2 (6 bases). This CDR3 has 14 residues. V was cut by 0 bases and J by 9 bases, with 12 bases left in between. The V gene's germline CDR1 is SGHVS and CDR2 FQNEAQ. The CDR3 is CASSLAGGGPEQFF. The CDR3 DNA reads TGTGCCAGCAGCTTAGCGGGGGGAGGCCCTGAGCAGTTCTTC.

V usage is TRBV27 and J usage is TRBJ1-6; 8 positions agree with TRBD1. CDR3 length: 14 amino acids. Germline V gene data show CDR1 as MNHEY and CDR2 as SMNVEV (reference sequence). V trimming: 6 bases; J trimming: 9 bases; junction bases outside the gene matches: 7. DNA for the CDR3: TGTGCCAGCAGCCTGACAGGGGTGGGTTCACCCCTCCACTTT. It yields the protein CASSLTGVGSPLHF.

The chain couples TRBV15 to TRBJ2-5, with 9 bases identical to TRBD1. Germline V gene sequence: CDR1 LNHNV, CDR2 YYDKDF (reference sequence). The CDR3 contains 13 residues. V lost 10 bases and J lost 0; bases outside the gene matches: 3. CDR3 protein: CASGTGNQETQYF. CDR3 in DNA: TGTGCCAGCGGGACAGGGAACCAAGAGACCCAGTACTTC.

V gene TRBV18 combines with J gene TRBJ2-3, with 8 bases matching TRBD2. This CDR3 comprises 15 residues. Losses at the gene ends were 4 bases for V and 2 bases for J; bases not matched to a gene: 5. CDR1 KGHSH and CDR2 LQKENI come from the germline V gene. The CDR3 sequence: CASSLVAGTTDTQYF. DNA for the CDR3: TGTGCCAGCTCACTTGTAGCGGGGACCACAGATACGCAGTATTTT.

A single count supports this clone. This sequence joins TRBV4-1 and TRBJ1-2; D call uncertain. The germline V gene has CDR1 MGHRA and CDR2 YSYEKL. This CDR3 is built from 14 residues. The V end was cut by 0 bases, the J end by 1 base, with 6 bases between. The CDR3 nucleotides read TGCGCCAGCAGCCAAGATGGATTTAACTATGGCTACACCTTC. This encodes CASSQDGFNYGYTF.

The chain carries TRBV5-1 and TRBJ1-1, with 8 bases lining up with TRBD1. CDR1 SGHRS and CDR2 YFSETQ come from the germline V gene. The CDR3 is 14 residues long. The ends lost 4 bases at V and 5 bases at J; junction bases unmatched: 7. CDR3 amino acids: CASSLGQGRTEAFF. The CDR3 DNA is TGCGCCAGCAGCCTAGGACAGGGTAGGACTGAAGCTTTCTTT.

This chain links TRBV5-5 with TRBJ1-6; no clear D gene. The CDR3 consists of 11 residues. Germline CDR1 SGHKS, CDR2 YYEKEE (reference sequence). The germline V and J ends were trimmed by 4 bases and 9 bases, with 5 bases remaining between them. The CDR3 nucleotides read TGTGCCAGCAGCGAATTTTCACCCCTCCACTTT. Residues: CASSEFSPLHF.

This clone was counted between two and nine times. The rearrangement links TRBV2 to TRBJ2-2; D is undetermined. The germline V gene has CDR1 SNHLY and CDR2 FYNNEI. This CDR3 has 13 amino acids. V was clipped by 7 bases and J by 5 bases, with 11 bases between them. Written as DNA, the CDR3 is TGTGCCAGCACCCTACAGCCTACCGGGGAGCTGTTTTTT. Its protein is CASTLQPTGELFF.

CDR3 sequence: CASSLRQGVGSPLHF. The CDR3 DNA sequence: TGTGCCAGCAGTTTACGACAGGGCGTCGGTTCACCCCTCCACTTT. This chain connects TRBV28 to TRBJ1-6; 7 bases agree with TRBD1. This CDR3 is 15 amino acids long. In germline, CDR1 is MDHEN, CDR2 SYDVKM. V trimming: 2 bases; J trimming: 9 bases; junction bases outside the gene matches: 7.

The chain combines TRBV28 with TRBJ2-1; D may be TRBD1 or TRBD2 (6 bases each). The CDR3 length is 14 residues. V lost 2 bases and J lost 12, with 17 bases in between. Germline values: CDR1 MDHEN, CDR2 SYDVKM. The CDR3 reads CASSLGRQQGGQFF. CDR3 in DNA: TGTGCCAGCAGTTTAGGTCGTCAACAGGGAGGGCAGTTCTTC.

The chain has TRBV7-6 and TRBJ2-2; D is undetermined. Germline lookup yields CDR1 SGHVS and CDR2 FNYEAQ. The CDR3 spans 18 residues. V lost 4 bases and J lost 1, with 19 bases in between. The CDR3 is CASSSPDGPPKNTGELFF. The CDR3 DNA reads as TGTGCCAGCAGCTCCCCTGACGGGCCCCCCAAGAACACCGGGGAGCTGTTTTTT.

The chain has TRBV2 and TRBJ1-2; unclear D gene. Germline CDR1 reads SNHLY; CDR2 reads FYNNEI. This CDR3 has 13 residues. The V gene lost 6 bases and the J gene lost 5 bases, with 13 bases spanning the gap. The CDR3 spells CASRTDGIYGYTF. The CDR3 DNA is TGTGCCAGCAGGACGGACGGAATTTATGGCTACACCTTC.

The chain couples TRBV15 to TRBJ1-1; no firm D call. Trimming took 5 bases from V and 5 from J, leaving 12 bases between them. CDR1 LNHNV and CDR2 YYDKDF come from the germline V gene (reference sequence). CDR3 length equals 13 residues. The CDR3: CATSADLVTEAFF. The CDR3 nucleotides are TGTGCCACCAGCGCCGATTTGGTTACTGAAGCTTTCTTT.

This clone came up once. In the same sample, other DNA sequences code for this CDR3. The V call is TRBV18, the J call TRBJ1-5; D uncertain. This CDR3 has 16 residues. The germline CDR1 and CDR2 sequences are KGHSH and LQKENI. V was cut by 3 bases and J by 2 bases, with 14 bases left in between. CDR3 coding DNA: TGTGCCAGCTCACCCGATGAAACAACCGGCAATCAGCCCCAGCATTTT. It codes for CASSPDETTGNQPQHF.

The CDR3 loop reads CASSLTGPNQPQHF. The CDR3 DNA is TGTGCCAGCAGCCTGACAGGTCCTAATCAGCCCCAGCATTTT. The chain combines TRBV7-2 with TRBJ1-5; tentative D call: TRBD1 (6 bases). Trimming took 5 bases from V and 4 from J, leaving 12 bases between them. CDR1 SGHTA and CDR2 FQGNSA come from the germline V gene. The length of the CDR3 is 14 residues. The entire variable domain, with the rest obtained from reference TRBV7-2 and TRBJ1-5, is as follows: GAGVSQSPSNKVTEKGKDVELRCDPISGHTALYWYRQSLGQGLEFLIYFQGNSAPDKSGLPSDRFSAERTGGSVSTLTIQRTQQEDSAVYLCASSLTGPNQPQHFGDGTRLSIL.

V usage is TRBV3-1 (or the pseudogene TRBV3-2) and J usage is TRBJ2-3; 8 bases match TRBD2. Germline V lookup: CDR1 LGHDT, CDR2 YNNKEL (reference sequence). CDR3 length: 14 residues. The ends lost 4 bases at V and 6 bases at J; junction bases unmatched: 6. The CDR3, as DNA: TGTGCCAGCAGCCCGCTGGGCGGGGGGGATACGCAGTATTTT. This sequence encodes CASSPLGGGDTQYF.

The chain is built from TRBV3-1 (or the pseudogene TRBV3-2) and TRBJ1-2; the match to TRBD1 covers 7 bases. In germline, CDR1 is LGHDT, CDR2 YNNKEL (reference sequence). The CDR3 totals 13 residues. Trimming took 3 bases from V and 4 from J; bases not matched to a gene: 2. CDR3 residues: CASSQTGSYGYTF. CDR3 DNA: TGTGCCAGCAGCCAGACAGGGAGCTATGGCTACACCTTC.

The gene calls are TRBV5-6 and TRBJ1-4, with D unresolved. The CDR3 has 15 residues. V shed 1 base and J shed 8 bases, with 15 bases lying between them. Germline CDR1 SGHDT, CDR2 YYEEEE. The CDR3 is CASSLRVQMKEKLFF. Here the CDR3 DNA reads TGTGCCAGCAGCTTGAGGGTACAGATGAAGGAAAAACTGTTTTTT.

This clone has only one observation. The rearrangement uses TRBV6-4 and TRBJ1-1; 7 bases agree with TRBD1. After removal of 5 bases from V and 5 bases from J, the junction contained 14 bases not matched to a gene. The germline CDR1 and CDR2 sequences are MRHNA and SNTAGT. This CDR3 contains 16 residues. CDR3 sequence: CASSPETATGRTEAFF. CDR3 DNA: TGTGCCAGCAGTCCCGAAACTGCGACAGGGAGAACTGAAGCTTTCTTT.

The chain recombines TRBV28 with TRBJ1-5; D gene uncertain. Trimming pared 5 bases from V and 5 bases from J, leaving 13 bases between. Germline CDR1 reads MDHEN; CDR2 reads SYDVKM. The CDR3 is made up of 14 amino acids. CDR3: CASSDPATDQPQHF. CDR3 nucleotide sequence: TGTGCCAGCAGTGATCCTGCGACGGATCAGCCCCAGCATTTT.

The chain recombines TRBV7-2 with TRBJ2-5; D is perhaps TRBD1 (5 bases). Per germline, CDR1 SGHTA and CDR2 FQGNSA. The CDR3 runs to 13 residues. Deletions cut 3 bases from V and 3 bases from J, with 8 bases between. Here the CDR3 reads CASSFSGKETQYF. The CDR3 DNA reads TGTGCCAGCAGCTTTTCAGGGAAAGAGACCCAGTACTTC.

This chain links TRBV7-9 with TRBJ2-1; D is uncertain. Germline V lookup: CDR1 SEHNR, CDR2 FQNEAQ (reference sequence). The V gene lost 1 base and the J gene lost 8 bases, with 12 bases spanning the gap. The CDR3 consists of 14 residues. CDR3 nucleotide sequence: TGTGCCAGCAGCTTAGAAGCTAGACTCTATGAGCAGTTCTTC. The encoded protein is CASSLEARLYEQFF.

This clone came up a few times. The V gene is TRBV27, the J gene TRBJ2-6; D is uncertain. Germline V lookup: CDR1 MNHEY, CDR2 SMNVEV (reference sequence). The CDR3 length is 13 residues. Trimming stripped 8 bases from V and 0 bases from J, with 5 bases between. CDR3 bases: TGTGCCAGCTGCGGCTCTGGGGCCAACGTCCTGACTTTC. This sequence encodes CASCGSGANVLTF.

CDR3 nucleotides: TGTGCCAGCAGTCTACAGGGGGTGAGGGACTATGGCTACACCTTC. Translated, it gives CASSLQGVRDYGYTF. The chain recombines TRBV27 with TRBJ1-2; the match to TRBD1 covers 8 bases. The junction had 8 bases not matched to a gene; V was cut back by 5 bases and J by 3 bases. Germline loops: CDR1 MNHEY, CDR2 SMNVEV (reference sequence). There are 15 residues in the CDR3.

A note on this clone: The identical CDR3 is also encoded by other nucleotide sequences in the sample. V is TRBV28 and J is TRBJ1-1, with D unclear. Germline assignment: CDR1 MDHEN and CDR2 SYDVKM. The CDR3 sequence is 13 residues long. V dropped 2 bases and J dropped 1 base, with 5 bases sitting between them. Here the CDR3 reads CASSLARNTEAFF. Here the CDR3 DNA reads TGTGCCAGCAGTTTAGCTCGGAACACTGAAGCTTTCTTT.